This T cell receptor beta chain emerged from a study of cytomegalovirus exposure and HLA in healthy donors. 60 Vbeta and 13 Jbeta primers were used in PCR. TCRdb's table, derived via immunoSEQ multiplex PCR, lists solely in-frame clones and lacks some. The data show more than 80,000 clones, under 65% seen once. Sequencing input: PBMCs. This TCR was recovered from a man between 60 and 75 years old in good health and CMV-seronegative.

CDR3 amino acids: CASSSRPGQYQETQYF. For the CDR3, the DNA is TGCGCCAGCAGCTCGCGACCGGGACAGTACCAAGAGACCCAGTACTTC. The chain uses TRBV5-1 and TRBJ2-5; 7 bases match TRBD1. Germline-derived CDR1 and CDR2 are SGHRS and YFSETQ. The V and J ends lost 3 bases and 0 bases, in that order; junction bases with no gene match: 8. The CDR3 has 16 residues.